The next 20 T cell receptor beta chains were all read from a single sample in a study of long-term antiretroviral therapy in people with HIV. Researchers ran immunoSEQ v3.0 at survey level. Profiling relied on immunoSEQ multiplex PCR, and the TCRdb table lists in-frame clones only, not all of them. The sample includes 23,000 or so clones, around three quarters seen only once; the top ten take more than 4%. Sequences were derived from unsorted PBMCs, sampled 0.5 years after starting antiretroviral therapy. Every receptor here comes from a woman in her forties with HIV.

This sequence joins TRBV7-9 and TRBJ1-4; D remains unclear. Trimming removed 3 bases at V and 4 bases at J, with 21 bases between. The CDR3 has 18 residues. CDR1 SEHNR and CDR2 FQNEAQ come from the germline V gene (reference sequence). The chain's CDR3 is CASSLSGHSNPRNEKLFF. In nucleotides, the CDR3 is TGTGCCAGCAGCTTGAGTGGTCACTCGAACCCCCGTAATGAAAAACTGTTTTTT.

This sequence joins TRBV19 and TRBJ1-2, with no clear D. V lost 10 bases, J lost 4 bases, and 10 bases lay in between. Germline assignment: CDR1 LNHDA and CDR2 SQIVND (reference sequence). The CDR3 length is 11 residues. This chain's CDR3 is CATPAGYGYTF. Written as DNA, the CDR3 is TGTGCCACCCCGGCGGGCTATGGCTACACCTTC.

V usage is TRBV9 and J usage is TRBJ2-3; TRBD2 might be the D (7 bases). The CDR3 is 21 residues long. V was pared by 0 bases and J by 3 bases, with 29 bases between. In germline, CDR1 is SGDLS, CDR2 YYNGEE. CDR3 bases: TGTGCCAGCAGCGTAGGCGGCCATAGGGGGGGGGCCCCGAACCTGACAGATACGCAGTATTTT. Protein: CASSVGGHRGGAPNLTDTQYF.

This sequence joins TRBV5-4 and TRBJ2-3; TRBD1 or TRBD2 may be the D gene (5 bases each). Trimming stripped 4 bases from V and 2 bases from J, with 14 bases between. This CDR3 is built from 15 residues. Germline-derived CDR1 and CDR2 are SGHNT and YYREEE (reference sequence). The CDR3 region is CASSPRGGSTDTQYF. The CDR3, as DNA: TGTGCCAGCAGCCCGAGGGGCGGCTCCACAGATACGCAGTATTTT.

The chain combines TRBV28 with TRBJ1-2; 10 bases agree with TRBD1. V trimming: 8 bases; J trimming: 3 bases; junction bases outside the gene matches: 3. Germline lookup yields CDR1 MDHEN and CDR2 SYDVKM. The CDR3 is 13 residues long. The CDR3 reads CASGTGAYYGYTF. In DNA, the CDR3 is TGTGCCAGCGGGACAGGGGCCTACTATGGCTACACCTTC.

This clone was counted a few times. The chain uses TRBV7-2 and TRBJ2-7, with 14 bases aligning to TRBD2. Looked up from germline, CDR1 is SGHTA and CDR2 is FQGNSA. The CDR3 contains 14 residues. V was pared by 5 bases and J by 6 bases, with 3 bases of the junction left unmatched. This CDR3 reads CASSPTSGGGEQYF. In DNA form, the CDR3 reads TGTGCCAGCAGCCCGACTAGCGGGGGGGGCGAGCAGTACTTC.

The chain joins TRBV4-1 to TRBJ2-2; tentative D call: TRBD1 (5 bases). Germline lookup yields CDR1 MGHRA and CDR2 YSYEKL. The CDR3 sequence is 14 residues long. Trimming took off 1 base at V and 6 bases at J, with 9 bases between the two ends. The CDR3 loop is CASSQGLRAGELFF. The CDR3 DNA sequence: TGCGCCAGCAGCCAAGGACTCAGGGCCGGGGAGCTGTTTTTT.

This clone occurred a few times. The chain joins TRBV15 to TRBJ1-3; D call uncertain. This CDR3 comprises 15 residues. CDR1 and CDR2 (germline): LNHNV, YYDKDF (reference sequence). Trimming removed 6 bases from V and 0 bases from J, with 12 bases in between. The CDR3 here is CATRIAPHSGNTIYF. CDR3 bases: TGTGCCACCAGGATCGCCCCGCACTCTGGAAACACCATATATTTT.

This chain joins TRBV5-5 and TRBJ1-2, with D tentatively TRBD1 (5 bases). From germline, CDR1 is SGHKS and CDR2 YYEKEE (reference sequence). Trimming shortened V by 7 bases and J by 0 bases, and 16 bases separated the two germline ends. The CDR3 is 15 amino acids. DNA for the CDR3: TGTGCCAGCGACCCAGGGTCCCTCCCTAACTATGGCTACACCTTC. This sequence encodes CASDPGSLPNYGYTF.

This clone was seen just once. The chain joins TRBV2 to TRBJ1-3; unclear D gene. Looked up from germline, CDR1 is SNHLY and CDR2 is FYNNEI. V dropped 4 bases and J dropped 0 bases, with 13 bases sitting between them. The CDR3 has 16 amino acids. The CDR3 DNA is TGTGCCAGCAGTGCAACGGACGGGAGCTCTGGAAACACCATATATTTT. Translating it yields CASSATDGSSGNTIYF. Full variable domain (remainder filled in from reference TRBV2 and TRBJ1-3): EPEVTQTPSHQVTQMGQEVILRCVPISNHLYFYWYRQILGQKVEFLVSFYNNEISEKSEIFDDQFSVERPDGSNFTLKIRSTKLEDSAMYFCASSATDGSSGNTIYFGEGSWLTVV.

The chain uses TRBV5-1 and TRBJ2-1, with D perhaps TRBD1 (8 bases). V shed 5 bases and J shed 8 bases, with 20 bases lying between them. The CDR3 loop spans 15 amino acids. Germline values: CDR1 SGHRS, CDR2 YFSETQ. CDR3: CASRGLQGGGDEQFF. The CDR3 region has the DNA TGCGCCAGCAGGGGACTACAGGGGGGCGGAGATGAGCAGTTCTTC.

In this sample, this clone turned up a few times. V is TRBV7-8 and J is TRBJ1-5, with unresolved D. The germline V gene encodes CDR1 SGHVS and CDR2 FQNEAQ. The CDR3 extends over 15 amino acids. Trimming removed 3 bases at V and 7 bases at J, with 16 bases between. The CDR3 loop reads CASSFLRVAVQPQHF. CDR3 coding DNA: TGTGCCAGCAGCTTCTTAAGGGTTGCCGTACAGCCCCAGCATTTT.

This clone was found once. V and J are TRBV9 and TRBJ1-2; 10 bases match TRBD1. The CDR3 covers 15 residues. The germline V gene encodes CDR1 SGDLS and CDR2 YYNGEE. The ends lost 0 bases at V and 7 bases at J; junction bases unmatched: 6. The CDR3, as DNA: TGTGCCAGCAGCGTAGAGGACAGGGGGTCAGGTGGCTACACCTTC. Translation gives CASSVEDRGSGGYTF.

DNA of the CDR3: TGTGCCAGCAGCTCGGACGGTAACACTGAAGCTTTCTTT. Translating gives CASSSDGNTEAFF. The chain carries TRBV7-2 and TRBJ1-1; D call uncertain. V shed 4 bases and J shed 2 bases, with 8 bases lying between them. The CDR3 covers 13 residues. Germline V CDR1 and CDR2: SGHTA, FQGNSA.

The chain is built from TRBV5-1 and TRBJ2-1; tentative D call: TRBD1 (6 bases). CDR1 and CDR2 (germline): SGHRS, YFSETQ. Trimming left V 1 base short and J 9 bases short, with 26 bases between. CDR3 length: 18 residues. The CDR3 sequence: CASSLNSLGAGVAGEQFF. The DNA of the CDR3 is TGCGCCAGCAGCTTGAATTCCTTGGGGGCCGGGGTCGCTGGTGAGCAGTTCTTC.

This clone was detected a few times. The V and J genes are TRBV7-6 and TRBJ2-1, with D maybe TRBD1 (6 bases). The CDR3 has 12 residues. The V and J ends lost 8 bases and 6 bases respectively, with 11 bases between them. Germline V CDR1 and CDR2: SGHVS, FNYEAQ. The DNA of the CDR3 is TGTGCCAGCTCACAGGGCCTCAATGAGCAGTTCTTC. It is translated as CASSQGLNEQFF. The full variable domain, completed using reference TRBV7-6 and TRBJ2-1, is GAGVSQSPRYKVTKRGQDVALRCDPISGHVSLYWYRQALGQGPEFLTYFNYEAQQDKSGLPNDRFSAERPEGSISTLTIQRTEQRDSAMYRCASSQGLNEQFFGPGTRLTVL.

The chain has TRBV5-1 and TRBJ2-1, with 9 bases lining up with TRBD2. The CDR3 contains 16 residues. CDR1 SGHRS and CDR2 YFSETQ come from the germline V gene. Germline trimming cut 2 bases from V and 5 bases from J; bases unmatched to any gene: 8. The CDR3 here is CASSLKASGDHNEQFF. The CDR3 region has the DNA TGCGCCAGCAGCTTAAAGGCTAGCGGGGATCACAATGAGCAGTTCTTC.

This clone was seen more than once but under ten times. The chain employs TRBV2 and TRBJ1-2, with 7 bases that match TRBD1. V was clipped by 7 bases and J by 4 bases; unmatched bases: 3. The CDR3 runs to 12 residues. Germline values: CDR1 SNHLY, CDR2 FYNNEI. CDR3 DNA sequence: TGTGCCAGCAAACAGGGGTTCTATGGCTACACCTTC. Protein product: CASKQGFYGYTF.

This chain connects TRBV10-3 to TRBJ1-2, with D possibly matching TRBD1 (6 bases). This CDR3 region has 13 residues. CDR1 is ENHRY and CDR2 is SYGVKD in the germline V gene. The V end lost 0 bases, the J end lost 6 bases, and 8 bases lay between the germline ends. The CDR3 region is CAISESGGHGYTF. In DNA form, the CDR3 reads TGTGCCATCAGTGAGTCCGGGGGGCATGGCTACACCTTC.

The chain employs TRBV5-4 and TRBJ2-3; D ambiguous. The germline V and J ends were trimmed by 3 bases and 2 bases, with 4 bases remaining between them. This CDR3 is 12 amino acids long. CDR1 and CDR2 (germline): SGHNT, YYREEE (reference sequence). The CDR3 DNA is TGTGCCAGCAGCTGGGACACAGATACGCAGTATTTT. It is translated as CASSWDTDTQYF.